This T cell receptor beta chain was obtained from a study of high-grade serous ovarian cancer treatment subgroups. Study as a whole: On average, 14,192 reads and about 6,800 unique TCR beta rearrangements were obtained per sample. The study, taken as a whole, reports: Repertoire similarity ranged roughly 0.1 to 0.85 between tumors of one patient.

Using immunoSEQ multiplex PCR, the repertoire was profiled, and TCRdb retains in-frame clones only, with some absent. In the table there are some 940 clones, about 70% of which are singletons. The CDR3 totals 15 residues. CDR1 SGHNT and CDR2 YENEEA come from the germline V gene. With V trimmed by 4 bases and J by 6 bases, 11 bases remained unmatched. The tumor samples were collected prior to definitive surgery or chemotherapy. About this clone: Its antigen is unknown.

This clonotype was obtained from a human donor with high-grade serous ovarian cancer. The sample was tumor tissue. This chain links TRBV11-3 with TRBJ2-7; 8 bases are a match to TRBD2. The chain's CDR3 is CASSSAGDLSREQYF. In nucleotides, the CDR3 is TGTGCCAGCAGCTCAGCGGGGGATCTGTCTCGCGAGCAGTACTTC.